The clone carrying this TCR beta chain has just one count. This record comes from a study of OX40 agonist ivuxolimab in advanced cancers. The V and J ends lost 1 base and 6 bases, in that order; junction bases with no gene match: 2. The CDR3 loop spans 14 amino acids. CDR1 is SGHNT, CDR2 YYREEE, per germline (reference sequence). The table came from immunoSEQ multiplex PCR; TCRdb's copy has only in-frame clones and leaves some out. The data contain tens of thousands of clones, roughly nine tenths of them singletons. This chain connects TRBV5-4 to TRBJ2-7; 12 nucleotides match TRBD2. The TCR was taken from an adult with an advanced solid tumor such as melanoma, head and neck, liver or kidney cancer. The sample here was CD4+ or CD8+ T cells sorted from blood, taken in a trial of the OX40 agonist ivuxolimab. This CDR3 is CASSLRLAGAEQYF. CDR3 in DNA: TGTGCCAGCAGCTTGAGACTAGCGGGAGCCGAGCAGTACTTC.